These 20 T cell receptor beta chains came from one sample sequenced in a study of cytomegalovirus exposure and HLA in healthy donors. The PCR contained 60 Vbeta and 13 Jbeta primers. Profiling relied on immunoSEQ multiplex PCR, and the TCRdb table lists in-frame clones only, not all of them. The data hold over 100,000 clones, with about 79% observed a single time. The sample taken for sequencing was PBMCs. These receptors came from a young woman in good health and CMV-seropositive.

The rearrangement joins TRBV6-1 to TRBJ2-5; TRBD1 aligns across 7 bases. TRBJ2-7 matches the DNA end more closely, so the J call is doubtful. Germline CDR1 and CDR2: MNHNS and SASEGT. The CDR3 has 14 residues. DNA for the CDR3: TGTGCCAGCAGTGACGGGACAGTCCGAAGCGAGCAGTACTTC. It yields the protein CASSDGTVRSEQYF.

The chain uses TRBV11-3 and TRBJ2-2; possibly TRBD1 for D (6 bases). Trimming shortened V by 1 base and J by 5 bases, and 8 bases separated the two germline ends. The CDR3 is 14 amino acids. Germline CDR1 is SGHNT and CDR2 is YENEEA. The CDR3 region has the DNA TGTGCCAGCAGCTTAGTCAGGGGAACCGGGGAGCTGTTTTTT. Its translation is CASSLVRGTGELFF.

V and J are TRBV30 and TRBJ1-3; D unclear. V lost 3 bases, J lost 4 bases, and 4 bases lay in between. This CDR3 is built from 11 residues. Germline CDR1 and CDR2: GTSNPN and SVGIG (reference sequence). In DNA form, the CDR3 reads TGTGCCTGGAGACAGGGAAACACCATATATTTT. It specifies CAWRQGNTIYF.

The chain combines TRBV7-8 with TRBJ2-1; 9 positions agree with TRBD2. Germline-derived CDR1 and CDR2 are SGHVS and FQNEAQ. J gave up 10 bases and V 4 bases, and 11 bases lay outside the gene matches. CDR3 length equals 15 residues. DNA of the CDR3: TGTGCCAGCAGCTATCTAGCGGGGTCGCTGGGGGAGCAGTTCTTC. Translated: CASSYLAGSLGEQFF.

This clone showed up just once. This chain uses TRBV19 with TRBJ1-6; 7 bases fit TRBD1. The germline CDR1 and CDR2 sequences are LNHDA and SQIVND (reference sequence). Trimming cost V 1 base and J 8 bases; bases outside gene matches: 5. This CDR3 is built from 15 residues. CDR3 protein: CASSIGQGTYSPLHF. DNA for the CDR3: TGTGCCAGTAGTATAGGACAGGGCACTTATTCACCCCTCCACTTT. Complete variable domain (other parts from reference TRBV19 and TRBJ1-6): DGGITQSPKYLFRKEGQNVTLSCEQNLNHDAMYWYRQDPGQGLRLIYYSQIVNDFQKGDIAEGYSVSREKKESFPLTVTSAQKNPTAFYLCASSIGQGTYSPLHFGNGTRLTVT.

J is TRBJ2-7 and V is TRBV15, with 9 bases lining up with TRBD1. Germline V gene data show CDR1 as LNHNV and CDR2 as YYDKDF (reference sequence). This CDR3 is 15 amino acids long. Losses at the gene ends were 3 bases for V and 4 bases for J; bases not matched to a gene: 7. CDR3 protein: CATSRDTGGGYEQYF. In DNA, the CDR3 is TGTGCCACCAGCAGGGACACAGGGGGCGGGTACGAGCAGTACTTC. Full variable domain (missing parts from reference TRBV15 and TRBJ2-7): DAMVIQNPRYQVTQFGKPVTLSCSQTLNHNVMYWYQQKSSQAPKLLFHYYDKDFNNEADTPDNFQSRRPNTSFCFLDIRSPGLGDTAMYLCATSRDTGGGYEQYFGPGTRLTVT.

CDR3 residues: CASRPDRDQETQYF. The DNA for the CDR3 is TGTGCCAGCAGACCCGACAGGGACCAAGAGACCCAGTACTTC. The chain uses TRBV6-5 and TRBJ2-5; TRBD1 aligns across 7 bases. This CDR3 spans 14 amino acids. Per the germline V gene, CDR1 is MNHEY and CDR2 is SVGAGI. The V gene end was trimmed by 6 bases and the J gene end by 0 bases; junction bases not matched to a gene: 4.

The chain combines TRBV18 with TRBJ2-5; the match to TRBD1 covers 7 bases. This CDR3 has 16 amino acids. Germline CDR1 KGHSH, CDR2 LQKENI. V was pared by 5 bases and J by 1 base, with 10 bases of the junction left unmatched. CDR3 sequence (DNA): TGTGCCAGCTCAACGGGGATGACAGGGATCCAAGAGACCCAGTACTTC. It codes for CASSTGMTGIQETQYF.

The chain joins TRBV9 to TRBJ2-3, with TRBD2 as a possible D gene (6 bases). Per the germline V gene, CDR1 is SGDLS and CDR2 is YYNGEE. The V gene lost 0 bases and the J gene lost 6 bases, with 14 bases spanning the gap. This CDR3 has 15 amino acids. Written as DNA, the CDR3 is TGTGCCAGCAGCGTAGAAGGGGCGGCGGGGGATACGCAGTATTTT. This encodes CASSVEGAAGDTQYF.

V and J are TRBV29-1 and TRBJ2-2; weak D call: TRBD2 (7 bases). The CDR3 covers 13 residues. Germline loops: CDR1 SQVTM, CDR2 ANQGSEA. V lost 3 bases, J lost 5 bases, and 10 bases lay in between. CDR3 sequence: CSVDEGGTGELFF. DNA of the CDR3: TGCAGCGTTGATGAGGGGGGGACCGGGGAGCTGTTTTTT.

V usage is TRBV9 and J usage is TRBJ2-2; 8 nucleotides align to TRBD1. Trimming cost V 6 bases and J 1 base; bases outside gene matches: 5. The CDR3 loop spans 15 amino acids. Germline V CDR1 and CDR2: SGDLS, YYNGEE. DNA for the CDR3: TGTGCCAGCATCTCCGGGACAGGGAACACCGGGGAGCTGTTTTTT. Translated, it gives CASISGTGNTGELFF.

DNA for the CDR3: TGTGCCAGCGAGGAGAGGCTGATGAACACTGAAGCTTTCTTT. Translated, it gives CASEERLMNTEAFF. The J gene is TRBJ1-1, the V gene TRBV2; D is uncertain. CDR1 and CDR2 from the germline V gene are SNHLY and FYNNEI. This CDR3 spans 14 amino acids. Deletions cut 8 bases from V and 0 bases from J, with 13 bases between. The full variable domain, its missing parts supplied by reference TRBV2 and TRBJ1-1, is EPEVTQTPSHQVTQMGQEVILRCVPISNHLYFYWYRQILGQKVEFLVSFYNNEISEKSEIFDDQFSVERPDGSNFTLKIRSTKLEDSAMYFCASEERLMNTEAFFGQGTRLTVV.

V and J are TRBV27 and TRBJ1-3; a possible D gene is TRBD1 (5 bases). The V end lost 2 bases, the J end lost 2 bases, and 7 bases lay between the germline ends. CDR3 length: 14 residues. Germline CDR1 reads MNHEY; CDR2 reads SMNVEV (reference sequence). The CDR3 coding sequence is TGTGCCAGCAGTTTAGGGGGGACTGGAAACACCATATATTTT. Its protein is CASSLGGTGNTIYF.

This sequence joins TRBV5-1 and TRBJ2-5; D might be TRBD2 (5 bases). V lost 5 bases to trimming and J lost 3 bases, with 8 bases between them. CDR1 and CDR2 (germline): SGHRS, YFSETQ. CDR3 length: 12 amino acids. CDR3 region: CASRLDKETQYF. DNA of the CDR3: TGCGCCAGCAGACTAGACAAAGAGACCCAGTACTTC.

With regard to this clone: A junction boundary mismatches the germline segment, possibly from a read error. The chain carries TRBV2 and TRBJ1-5, with D unresolved. From germline, CDR1 is SNHLY and CDR2 FYNNEI. This CDR3 has 15 amino acids. The CDR3 loop is CASSEEMTRGQPQHF. The CDR3 DNA reads TGTGCCAGCAGCGAAGAGATGACGCGGGGACAGCCCCAGCATTTT.

The V and J genes are TRBV4-1 and TRBJ2-5, with D maybe TRBD1 (6 bases). From germline, CDR1 is MGHRA and CDR2 YSYEKL. This CDR3 region has 15 residues. V was cut by 4 bases and J by 2 bases, with 14 bases left in between. This CDR3 is CASSPRDTPQETQYF. In DNA, the CDR3 is TGCGCCAGCAGCCCACGGGACACACCTCAAGAGACCCAGTACTTC.

The chain is built from TRBV6-4 and TRBJ1-2, with D maybe TRBD1 (6 bases). V lost 5 bases and J lost 5, with 12 bases in between. The CDR3 runs 13 residues. Per the germline V gene, CDR1 is MRHNA and CDR2 is SNTAGT. The CDR3 DNA reads as TGTGCCAGCAGTAGTTCCACAGGGTATGGCTACACCTTC. As protein: CASSSSTGYGYTF.

The chain recombines TRBV5-8 with TRBJ1-3; D possibly corresponds to TRBD1 (6 bases). The V gene lost 1 base and the J gene lost 3 bases, with 14 bases spanning the gap. Germline V CDR1 and CDR2: SGHTS, YDEGEE. The CDR3 contains 16 residues. CDR3 DNA: TGTGCCAGCAGCTTGTTAATTTCAGGGGTTGGAAACACCATATATTTT. The encoded protein is CASSLLISGVGNTIYF.

The rearrangement links TRBV6-5 to TRBJ1-2, with a possible D match to TRBD1 (6 bases). V lost 2 bases and J 8 bases, leaving 12 bases between the germline ends. Germline V gene lookup returns CDR1 MNHEY and CDR2 SVGAGI. The CDR3 runs 13 residues. The CDR3 coding sequence is TGTGCCAGCAGTTACGAGGCAGGGGAAGGCTACACCTTC. Translated: CASSYEAGEGYTF.

The chain has TRBV2 and TRBJ2-5; 8 bases fit TRBD2. The CDR3 runs 13 residues. Per germline, CDR1 SNHLY and CDR2 FYNNEI. V shed 6 bases, J shed 4 bases, and the junction held 4 bases outside the gene matches. CDR3 bases: TGTGCCAGCAGGGGTAGCGGGGCAGAGACCCAGTACTTC. It encodes CASRGSGAETQYF.